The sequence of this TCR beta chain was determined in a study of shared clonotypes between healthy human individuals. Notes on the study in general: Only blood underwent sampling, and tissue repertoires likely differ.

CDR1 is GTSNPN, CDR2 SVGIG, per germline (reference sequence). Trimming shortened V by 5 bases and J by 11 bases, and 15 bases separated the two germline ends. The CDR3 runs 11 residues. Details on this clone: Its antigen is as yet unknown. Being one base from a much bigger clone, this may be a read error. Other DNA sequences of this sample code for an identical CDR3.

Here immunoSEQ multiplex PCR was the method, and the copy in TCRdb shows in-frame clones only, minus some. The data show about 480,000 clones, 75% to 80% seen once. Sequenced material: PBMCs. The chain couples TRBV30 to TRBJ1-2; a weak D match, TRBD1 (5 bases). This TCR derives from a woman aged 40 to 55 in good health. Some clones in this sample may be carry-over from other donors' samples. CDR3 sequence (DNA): TGTGCCTGGGGACCCTCCCGGGGGTACACCTTC. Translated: CAWGPSRGYTF.